This TCR beta chain was sequenced during a study of shared clonotypes between healthy human individuals (dated by TCRdb to about 2020). Study-wide context: A few men and a couple of women, aged 18 to 49 years, made up the cohort. For each donor, CD4 naive and CD4 memory were each run on three plates, CD8 naive on two plates, and CD8 memory on one plate. The study deeply sequenced blood TCR repertoires of five healthy adults to estimate repertoire size and the extent of clonotype sharing between individuals. Libraries were prepared and TCR repertoires were sequenced by different laboratories using diverse techniques, in order to increase sequencing depth and limit assay-specific biases. Leukapheresis yielded between about 0.9 and 9.5 billion PBMCs per donor.

As to this clone: This clone's antigen is unknown. No much larger clonotype is one base removed from it; base qualities were not supplied.

CDR1 and CDR2 were assigned from the germline V gene as MNHNS and SASEGT. The CDR3 contains 13 residues, cysteine and phenylalanine counted. The retained sequence is limited to the CDR3, 39 bases, with the frame set at the first base. V loses 6 bases at its end and J loses 4 bases; junction bases beyond the gene matches: 5. The investigation overall reported the following: Only blood was sampled, and tissue TCR repertoires likely differ from those in blood. The small number of donors limited the genetic and exposure-history diversity represented. Roughly 5% of naive CD4, roughly 3.6% of naive CD8, around 2.3% of memory CD4, and about 0.4% of memory CD8 clonotypes were shared across a few donors. Compared with non-shared clonotypes, clonotypes shared by all four sorted-subset donors had higher generation probabilities. Naive subsets generally had larger estimated clonotype richness than memory subsets did. Incomplete sequencing was indicated by rarefaction of sorted-subset datasets, despite the large sequencing depth. Pairwise subsampling indicated that sequencing depth was expected to affect the degree of clonotype sharing among donors.

The donors were healthy, HIV-negative adults with no recently reported acute infections or vaccinations. All donors were Caucasian adults living in Nashville, Tennessee, USA. CD4+ T cells were enriched by magnetic negative selection, after which naive cells were positively selected on CD45RA and the negative fraction was taken as the memory subset. Blood was obtained by leukapheresis, after which PBMCs were separated by Ficoll-Histopaque density gradient centrifugation and cryopreserved in liquid nitrogen vapor phase. Analytical flow cytometry was used to check the purity and quantity of each magnetically sorted T cell population. Each sorted fraction had its genomic DNA isolated and then quantified by UV absorbance on a Nanodrop 2000c. TCR CDR3 regions were amplified from genomic DNA by multiplex PCR using the deep immunoSEQ assay. For each cell subset, the extracted genomic DNA was distributed evenly across all wells of several immunoSEQ 96-well plates, and each plate served as one replicate. Each replicate PCR for sorted subsets received approximately 200 ng genomic DNA, equal to roughly 33,000 T cell genomes. Purified libraries were measured with a Qubit 3.0 fluorometer, size-checked on a Bioanalyzer 2100, and measured again with the KAPA Library Quantification kit. A separate single-read 150-cycle Illumina NextSeq 550 flow cell was used to sequence each immunoSEQ 96-well plate. Regarding the original processing steps: Because the immunoSEQ output held only junctional sequences and lacked quality scores, the filtering could not match the filtering applied to full-length reads. Sequences were annotated with PyIR, a Python wrapper for IgBLAST v1.9, using IMGT germline references to assign V/J genes and CDR3. Reads with weak V/J assignments (E-value above 1e-6), missing CDR3, stop codons, out-of-frame junctions, or ambiguous translated residues were removed. V3J clonotypes were defined as sequences sharing the same inferred V gene, J gene, and CDR3 amino acid sequence. Percentage overlap between repertoires was calculated by dividing the number of shared unique clonotypes by the size of the smaller repertoire. RTK rarefaction, the Chao1 estimator, and Recon v2.1 estimates of unobserved clonotypes were used to assess repertoire richness. Generation probabilities for all TCRbeta clonotypes obtained by the gDNA method from a handful of donors were computed using OLGA. The clones in this table, taken by TCRdb from immuneACCESS, are in-frame only. Not every clone is retained; where verified, under half of the shortfall comes from an unresolved V gene, and the cause of the rest is unknown. Clone size and V and J calls were adopted from that table, with D and trimming inferred from the DNA. Counted in this sample were approximately 2.5 million clones; over 85% of them appeared once. Approximately 0.36% of the sample is held by the ten biggest clonotypes.

This sequence was found in a young man in good health. Some clones in this sample may be carry-over from other donors' samples. Recombination connected TRBV6-1 to TRBJ1-1, and 7 bases in between align with TRBD1. The source material was naive CD4+ T cells from PBMCs. The sample's cell subset or site label, in plain terms: CD45RA+ positively selected. The DNA sequence is given as TGTGCCAGCAGAGGGACAGCGGGCACTGAAGCTTTCTTT. Its protein reads: CASRGTAGTEAFF.